This TCR beta chain was recovered during a study of blood T cell repertoires in COVID-19. Study-level background: The United States, Italy and Spain provided the acute and convalescent COVID-19 samples. From T cells, B-cell-depleted T cells, or PBMCs came the material, which was cDNA or gDNA.

In the authors' methods: How many nucleated cells were present was estimated from reference gene primer amplification. Sequenced by immunoSEQ multiplex PCR; TCRdb stores in-frame clones only, minus some. V and J calls and clone size come straight from that table; D and trimming were deduced from the DNA. The sample lists fewer than 700,000 clones; about 89% were seen once. This clone came up once. The CDR3 extends over 14 amino acids. Germline values: CDR1 LGHNT, CDR2 FRNRAP. Trimming left V 4 bases short and J 7 bases short, with 13 bases between. Enrolled during active infection, Seattle patients were then followed longitudinally.

This TCR derives from a woman in her forties or fifties with COVID-19, enrolled during active disease. The V gene is TRBV12-5, the J gene TRBJ2-2; D is unresolved. The sequenced sample consisted of peripheral blood. The CDR3 reads CASGSEYSIGELFF. As DNA, the CDR3 is TGTGCTAGTGGTTCGGAATACAGCATCGGGGAGCTGTTTTTT.